This T cell receptor beta chain originates from a study of OX40 agonist ivuxolimab in advanced cancers. General notes on the study: The costimulatory receptor OX40 (CD134) was targeted by ivuxolimab, a fully human IgG2 agonistic monoclonal antibody. Intravenous ivuxolimab was administered to patients every 2 weeks at six dose levels: 0.01, 0.1, 0.3, 1.5, 3 and 10 mg/kg. Of the roughly 51 patients in dose escalation, 19 had hepatocellular carcinoma, about 15 had melanoma, 9 had renal cell carcinoma and 9 had head and neck cancer. The dose-escalation cohort was around 83% male with a mean age of approximately 60 years, ranging from roughly 23 to 80. Patients were allowed to have had prior anti-PD-1, anti-PD-L1 or anti-CTLA-4 therapy, and around 43% of the dose-escalation patients had been treated with checkpoint inhibitors. Three dose-escalation patients achieved partial responses, one with hepatocellular carcinoma and two with cutaneous melanoma. Peripheral TCRbeta sequencing was intended to test whether TCR sequence diversity was altered and clonal T-cell expansion was caused by ivuxolimab. The monotherapy dose-escalation portion (N ≈ 50 patients) of the phase I ivuxolimab trial is reported in the paper.

For sequencing of the TCRbeta CDR3 region, genomic DNA was extracted from the sorted cells. TCRbeta CDR3 regions were sequenced using the immunoSEQ Assay. The table comes from immuneACCESS by way of TCRdb, which keeps in-frame sequences with V and J called. Part of the clones is missing from these tables; in studies checked, under half for an unresolved V gene and the rest for unknown reasons. For this sample there are approximately 57,000 clones; around nine tenths appear just once. Approximately 3.8% of the sample lies in the top ten. Patients with autoimmune disease history or receiving systemic immunosuppression were excluded from the trial. Peripheral blood for TCR sequencing was collected from all dose cohorts at baseline, on cycle 4 day 1, and on cycle 7 day 1. Samples came from an open-label, multicenter, first-in-human phase I dose-escalation trial of ivuxolimab. Adults with locally advanced or metastatic melanoma, renal cell, hepatocellular, or head and neck squamous cell carcinoma were enrolled in the trial. CD4+ and CD8+ T cells were sorted separately from peripheral blood before TCR sequencing.

In the case of this clone: It has no known antigen specificity. Base qualities are not at hand, and no much larger clone is one base apart.

What the research found in general, with its limitations: Partial responders in the 0.1-3.0 mg/kg groups had among the lowest normalized peripheral clonal expansion, especially among CD8+ T cells. Clonal expansion of both CD4+ and CD8+ blood T cells was observed from baseline to week 6 at doses 0.1 to 3.0 mg/kg. After ivuxolimab, expanded clones were on average more numerous among CD8+ T cells than among CD4+ T cells. Which antigens the clonally expanded peripheral T cells were specific for was not determined. Low levels of normalized T-cell clonal expansion were also seen in some patients who did not respond.

V loses 7 bases of germline sequence and J loses 7 bases, and the interval between the two ends is 13 bases. Measured from the cysteine to the phenylalanine, the CDR3 is 12 residues long. Only CDR3 DNA is held: 36 bases, read in frame from base 1. CDR1 MDHEN and CDR2 SYDVKM were looked up in the germline V gene. The receptor was derived from an adult with an advanced solid tumor such as melanoma, head and neck, liver or kidney cancer. The rearrangement combines TRBV28 with TRBJ1-2, with an unclear D gene assignment. The sequencing used CD4+ or CD8+ T cells sorted from blood, collected in a trial of the OX40 agonist ivuxolimab. The CDR3 protein is CASKTTGSGYTF. The nucleotides are TGTGCCAGCAAAACAACCGGGAGTGGCTACACCTTC.